This T cell receptor (beta chain) was identified during a study of T cells in pancreatic ductal adenocarcinoma. Sequencing was performed with immunoSEQ multiplex PCR; in TCRdb, only in-frame clones are kept and a portion is missing. The sample has about 9,400 clones, roughly 70% seen once. CDR3 size: 15 residues. Germline-derived CDR1 and CDR2 are SGHRS and YFSETQ. The J segment lost 3 bases and the V segment lost 0 bases, leaving 1 base of the junction unmatched. The selected patients with pancreatic ductal adenocarcinoma had surgery but no neoadjuvant therapy. The receptor's source is a human donor with pancreatic ductal adenocarcinoma. This sequence joins TRBV5-1 and TRBJ2-2; 8 nucleotides agree with TRBD2. Sequenced: pancreatic tumor tissue. CDR3 nucleotides: TGCGCCAGCAGCTTGGCAGCGGGAGACACCGGGGAGCTGTTTTTT. Its protein product is CASSLAAGDTGELFF.